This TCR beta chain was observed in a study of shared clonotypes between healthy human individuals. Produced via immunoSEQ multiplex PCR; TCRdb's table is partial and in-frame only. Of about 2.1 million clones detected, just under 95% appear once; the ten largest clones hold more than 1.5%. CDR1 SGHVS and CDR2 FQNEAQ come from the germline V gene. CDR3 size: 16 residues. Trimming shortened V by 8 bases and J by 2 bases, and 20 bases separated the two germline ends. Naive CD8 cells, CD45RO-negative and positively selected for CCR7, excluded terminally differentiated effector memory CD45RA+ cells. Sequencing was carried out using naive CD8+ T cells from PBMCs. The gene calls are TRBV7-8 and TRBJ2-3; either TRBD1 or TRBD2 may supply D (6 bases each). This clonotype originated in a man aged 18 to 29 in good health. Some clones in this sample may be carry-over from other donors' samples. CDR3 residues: CASLRGGLQYTDTQYF. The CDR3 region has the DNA TGTGCCAGCCTGCGAGGGGGACTGCAGTACACAGATACGCAGTATTTT.